The 18 T cell receptor beta chains below were found in one sample sequenced in a study of T cells in Graves' hyperthyroidism and ophthalmopathy (dated by TCRdb to about 2019). The library was made by multiplex PCR. TCRdb shows the sequencer as Illumina HiSeq 2000. TCR beta CDR3 regions were amplified from RNA transcripts. The first round of RT-PCR for the TCR CDR3 was performed with the HTBI primer set and the Qiagen OneStep RT-PCR kit. TCRdb applied fastp at Q25 and MiXCR to the public reads, then kept only in-frame beta chains. Rows with a matching CDR3 protein are joined into one entry that keeps the most common DNA and genes. Recorded for this sample are about 360,000 distinct CDR3 sequences; 15% to 18% of them occurred a single time. Of the sample, around a quarter falls within the top ten clones. Sequenced material: blood. These receptors all come from a young woman with Graves' hyperthyroidism that later progressed to Graves' ophthalmopathy.

V and J are TRBV2 and TRBJ1-2, with 9 bases identical to TRBD1. Germline CDR1 and CDR2: SNHLY and FYNNEI. V shed 4 bases, J shed 7 bases, and the junction held 10 bases outside the gene matches. The CDR3 spans 15 residues. The CDR3 here is CASSAGQGSPFGYTF. The CDR3 bases are TGTGCCAGCAGTGCCGGACAGGGGTCCCCGTTTGGCTACACCTTC.

This clonotype was seen many times. The V gene is TRBV7-8, the J gene TRBJ2-7; 7 bases line up with TRBD1. Germline loops: CDR1 SGHVS, CDR2 FQNEAQ. The junction had 12 bases not matched to a gene; V was cut back by 2 bases and J by 2 bases. The CDR3 runs to 17 residues. The CDR3 sequence: CASSLRFRQGVTYEQYF. The CDR3, as DNA: TGTGCCAGCAGCTTAAGGTTTCGCCAGGGGGTCACCTACGAGCAGTACTTC.

This clonotype occurred many times. V is TRBV18 and J is TRBJ2-7, with TRBD1 matching over 11 bases. CDR3 length equals 15 residues. Looked up from germline, CDR1 is KGHSH and CDR2 is LQKENI. J lost 2 bases, V lost 6 bases, and 6 bases had no gene match. The CDR3 DNA is TGTGCCAGCTCCCCCGGGACAGGGGGGACCTACGAGCAGTACTTC. Protein: CASSPGTGGTYEQYF.

This sequence joins TRBV6-2 or TRBV6-3 and TRBJ2-7; D is undetermined. The length of the CDR3 is 13 residues. Germline V gene lookup returns CDR1 MNHEY and CDR2 SVGEGT. The V and J ends lost 5 bases and 2 bases respectively, with 10 bases between them. CDR3 protein: CASSNSPAYEQYF. CDR3 sequence (DNA): TGTGCCAGCAGTAACAGCCCTGCCTACGAGCAGTACTTC.

This clonotype was seen at least ten times. The V gene is TRBV5-1, the J gene TRBJ2-5; 7 bases map to TRBD1. J gave up 9 bases and V 2 bases, and 4 bases lay outside the gene matches. The CDR3 is 12 amino acids. CDR1 SGHRS and CDR2 YFSETQ come from the germline V gene. The CDR3 loop reads CASSFDREPQYF. CDR3 nucleotides: TGCGCCAGCAGCTTCGACAGGGAGCCCCAGTACTTC.

This clonotype showed up just a few times. V gene TRBV12-3 or TRBV12-4 combines with J gene TRBJ2-7, with D unresolved. The CDR3 is made up of 14 amino acids. Trimming pared 6 bases from V and 7 bases from J, leaving 19 bases between. The CDR3 loop is CASSRETTFWEQYF. CDR3 sequence (DNA): TGTGCCAGCAGCCGCGAAACTACTTTCTGGGAGCAGTACTTC.

The sample holds many counts of this clonotype. J is TRBJ2-1 and V is TRBV29-1; 10 bases align to TRBD1. V was pared by 8 bases and J by 8 bases, with 6 bases of the junction left unmatched. The CDR3 loop spans 12 amino acids. CDR1 is SQVTM, CDR2 ANQGSEA, per germline. CDR3 DNA sequence: TGCAGCTATAAGACAGGGGGCGATGAGCAGTTCTTC. Its translation is CSYKTGGDEQFF.

This clonotype was recorded a few times. V is TRBV4-2 and J is TRBJ2-7, with TRBD1 matching over 7 bases. This CDR3 has 14 residues. CDR1 is LGHNA and CDR2 is YNFKEQ in the germline V gene. Germline trimming cut 5 bases from V and 6 bases from J; bases unmatched to any gene: 10. The CDR3 sequence: CASSTRGQAGEQYF. The CDR3, as DNA: TGTGCCAGCAGCACACGAGGACAGGCCGGCGAGCAGTACTTC.

This clonotype appeared many times. The chain carries TRBV11-2 and TRBJ2-1, with 13 bases identical to TRBD2. CDR1 and CDR2 (germline): SGHAT, FQNNGV. This CDR3 is 17 amino acids long. J was trimmed by 8 bases and V by 1 base; bases with no gene match: 8. The CDR3 sequence: CASSLGLAGGRSHEQFF. The CDR3 nucleotides read TGTGCCAGCAGCTTAGGACTAGCGGGAGGTCGGTCCCATGAGCAGTTCTTC.

J is TRBJ2-1 and V is TRBV20-1; TRBD2 matches 10 bases. The CDR3 is 13 amino acids. Trimming at V came to 2 bases and at J to 6 bases, leaving 1 base not matched to a gene. CDR1 DFQATT and CDR2 SNEGSKA come from the germline V gene (reference sequence). CDR3 sequence reads: CSARSSGSNEQFF. The CDR3 nucleotides are TGCAGTGCTAGATCTAGCGGGAGCAATGAGCAGTTCTTC.

The chain carries TRBV6-1 and TRBJ2-2, with TRBD1 matching over 9 bases. Trimming cost V 1 base and J 7 bases; bases outside gene matches: 10. Germline loops: CDR1 MNHNS, CDR2 SASEGT. The CDR3 has 17 residues. The CDR3 nucleotides read TGTGCCAGCAGTGAAGGGGGGGACAGGGTGAGGAACGGGGAGCTGTTTTTT. This translates into CASSEGGDRVRNGELFF.

This clonotype was seen ten or more times. V is TRBV28 and J is TRBJ1-5, with 9 bases aligning to TRBD1. Germline V CDR1 and CDR2: MDHEN, SYDVKM. With V trimmed by 8 bases and J by 9 bases, 8 bases remained unmatched. The CDR3 has 13 amino acids. CDR3 bases: TGTGCCAGCGTACAGGGGGCCGAAGGGCCCCAGCATTTT. Its protein product is CASVQGAEGPQHF.

On this clonotype itself: This clone may be a read error of a much larger clone one base away. No conserved phenylalanine or tryptophan ends this CDR3, so it is likely a read error. The chain couples TRBV9 to TRBJ1-2, with no clear D. The V and J ends lost 4 bases and 4 bases respectively, with 14 bases between them. The germline gives CDR1 SGDLS, CDR2 YYNGEE. CDR3 length: 14 amino acids. The CDR3 nucleotides read TGTGCCAGCAGCCCATTGGACGGATCCTATGGCTACACCCTC. Residues: CASSPLDGSYGYTL.

This clonotype was seen ten or more times. This chain links TRBV11-3 with TRBJ2-3; possible D gene TRBD2, 5 bases. Trimming cost V 2 bases and J 6 bases, with 12 bases left between them. The CDR3 is made up of 14 amino acids. Germline lookup yields CDR1 SGHNT and CDR2 YENEEA. In DNA form, the CDR3 reads TGTGCCAGCAGCTTAATGGGAGATTGGGATACGCAGTATTTT. Residues: CASSLMGDWDTQYF.

This clonotype was observed a few times. The V gene is TRBV2, the J gene TRBJ2-3; D is possibly TRBD2 (5 bases). Germline loops: CDR1 SNHLY, CDR2 FYNNEI. This CDR3 has 17 amino acids. V was trimmed by 7 bases and J by 0 bases, leaving 20 bases between them. CDR3 residues: CASTLYRPRGSTDTQYF. In DNA form, the CDR3 reads TGTGCCAGCACCCTCTACCGACCCCGGGGTAGCACAGATACGCAGTATTTT.

This clonotype has only a few counts. The rearrangement joins TRBV7-8 to TRBJ1-4; 7 nucleotides match TRBD1. Germline V CDR1 and CDR2: SGHVS, FQNEAQ. Trimming cost V 5 bases and J 4 bases; bases outside gene matches: 7. The CDR3 loop spans 15 amino acids. CDR3: CASSHPTGDNEKLFF. CDR3 nucleotide sequence: TGTGCCAGCAGCCATCCTACAGGGGATAATGAAAAACTGTTTTTT.

This clonotype came up many times. The CDR3 DNA sequence: TGTGCCAGCAGCACGGCCGGGCAATCCTACAATGAGCAGTTCTTC. Translation gives CASSTAGQSYNEQFF. The chain has TRBV7-2 and TRBJ2-1; no definite D call. Germline loops: CDR1 SGHTA, CDR2 FQGNSA. The CDR3 contains 15 residues. V gave up 5 bases and J gave up 1 base, with 12 bases separating them.

This clonotype was found many times. The rearrangement uses TRBV15 and TRBJ2-2; the D is unclear. Looked up from germline, CDR1 is LNHNV and CDR2 is YYDKDF (reference sequence). The ends were cut back, 2 bases at V and 2 bases at J, with 0 bases in the middle. The CDR3 runs to 12 residues. CDR3 sequence reads: CATSRNTGELFF. The CDR3 nucleotides are TGTGCCACCAGCAGAAACACCGGGGAGCTGTTTTTT.